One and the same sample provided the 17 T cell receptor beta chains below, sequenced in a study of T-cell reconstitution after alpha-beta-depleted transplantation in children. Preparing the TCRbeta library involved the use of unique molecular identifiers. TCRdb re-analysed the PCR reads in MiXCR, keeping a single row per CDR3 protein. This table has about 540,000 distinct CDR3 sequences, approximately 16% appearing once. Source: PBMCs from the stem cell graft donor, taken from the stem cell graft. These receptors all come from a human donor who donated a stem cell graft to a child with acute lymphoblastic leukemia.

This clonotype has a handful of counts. In DNA form, the CDR3 reads TGTGCCAGCAGCTTAGTCCCGGGGGGGCGAGGCACTGAAGCTTTCTTT. Encoded protein: CASSLVPGGRGTEAFF. V gene TRBV7-8 combines with J gene TRBJ1-1; D may be TRBD1 (6 bases). The CDR3 spans 16 residues. The V end lost 1 base, the J end lost 4 bases, and 16 bases lay between the germline ends. CDR1 is SGHVS and CDR2 is FQNEAQ in the germline V gene.

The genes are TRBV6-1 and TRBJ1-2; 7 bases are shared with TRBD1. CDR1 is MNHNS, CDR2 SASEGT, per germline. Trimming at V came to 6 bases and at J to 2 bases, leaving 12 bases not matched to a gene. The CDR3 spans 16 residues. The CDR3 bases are TGTGCCAGCAGGGAGGGAAAGGGGGCTGAGAACTATGGCTACACCTTC. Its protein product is CASREGKGAENYGYTF.

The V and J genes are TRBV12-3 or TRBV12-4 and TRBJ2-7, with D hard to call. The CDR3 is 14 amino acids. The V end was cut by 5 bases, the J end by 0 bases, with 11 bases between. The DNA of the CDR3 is TGTGCCAGCAGTGCTATCCCGAGCTCCTACGAGCAGTACTTC. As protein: CASSAIPSSYEQYF.

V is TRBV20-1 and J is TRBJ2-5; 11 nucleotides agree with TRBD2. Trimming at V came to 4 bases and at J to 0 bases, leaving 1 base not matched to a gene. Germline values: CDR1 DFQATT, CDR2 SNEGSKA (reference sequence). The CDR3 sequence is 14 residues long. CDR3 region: CSAKGLADQETQYF. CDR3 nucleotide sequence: TGCAGTGCTAAGGGACTAGCGGACCAAGAGACCCAGTACTTC.

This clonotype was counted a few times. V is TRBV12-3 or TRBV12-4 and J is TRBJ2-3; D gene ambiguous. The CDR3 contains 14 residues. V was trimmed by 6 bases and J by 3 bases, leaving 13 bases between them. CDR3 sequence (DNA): TGTGCCAGCAGCCCTCTGTTCGGGACAGATACGCAGTATTTT. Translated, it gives CASSPLFGTDTQYF.

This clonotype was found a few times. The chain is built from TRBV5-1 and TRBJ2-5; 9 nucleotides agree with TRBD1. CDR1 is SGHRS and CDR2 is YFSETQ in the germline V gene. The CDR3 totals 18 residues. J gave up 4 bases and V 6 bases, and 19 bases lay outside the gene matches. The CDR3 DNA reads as TGCGCCAGCACCTGGGACCTGGGGACAGGGTCACAGGGAGAGACCCAGTACTTC. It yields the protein CASTWDLGTGSQGETQYF. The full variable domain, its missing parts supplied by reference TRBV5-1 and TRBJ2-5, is KAGVTQTPRYLIKTRGQQVTLSCSPISGHRSVSWYQQTPGQGLQFLFEYFSETQRNKGNFPGRFSGRQFSNSRSEMNVSTLELGDSALYLCASTWDLGTGSQGETQYFGPGTRLLVL.

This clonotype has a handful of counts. The CDR3 coding sequence is TGTGCCAGCAGCGGAATTGGGGAGGAGCAGTACTTC. Its protein is CASSGIGEEQYF. V is TRBV9 and J is TRBJ2-7; TRBD2 is a possible D gene (5 bases). Trimming took 3 bases from V and 7 from J, leaving 11 bases between them. CDR3 length equals 12 residues. Germline lookup yields CDR1 SGDLS and CDR2 YYNGEE.

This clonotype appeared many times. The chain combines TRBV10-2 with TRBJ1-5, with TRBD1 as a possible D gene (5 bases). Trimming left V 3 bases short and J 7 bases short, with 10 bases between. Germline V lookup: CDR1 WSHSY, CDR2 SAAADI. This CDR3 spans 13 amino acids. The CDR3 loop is CASSEQVGQPQHF. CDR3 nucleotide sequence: TGCGCCAGCAGTGAACAGGTTGGGCAGCCCCAGCATTTT.

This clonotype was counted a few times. CDR3 sequence reads: CASSKSGAGGHIF. The CDR3 nucleotides read TGTGCCAGCAGCAAAAGTGGGGCAGGAGGTCATATCTTT. The chain combines TRBV21-1 with TRBJ1-1; the table's D call, TRBD1, was not checked against the DNA. TRBV21-1 is labeled a pseudogene. The CDR3 is made up of 13 amino acids.

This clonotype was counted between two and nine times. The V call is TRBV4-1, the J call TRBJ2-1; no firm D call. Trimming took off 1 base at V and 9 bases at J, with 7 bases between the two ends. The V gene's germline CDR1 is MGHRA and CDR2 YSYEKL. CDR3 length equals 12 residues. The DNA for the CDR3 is TGCGCCAGCAGCCAAGTCTATCTTGAGCAGTTCTTC. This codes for CASSQVYLEQFF.

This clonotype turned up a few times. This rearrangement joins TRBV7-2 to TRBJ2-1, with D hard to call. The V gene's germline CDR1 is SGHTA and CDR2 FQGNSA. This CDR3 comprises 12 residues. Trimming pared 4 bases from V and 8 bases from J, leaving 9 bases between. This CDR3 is CASSSRHDEQFF. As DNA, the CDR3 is TGTGCCAGCAGCTCCCGGCACGATGAGCAGTTCTTC.

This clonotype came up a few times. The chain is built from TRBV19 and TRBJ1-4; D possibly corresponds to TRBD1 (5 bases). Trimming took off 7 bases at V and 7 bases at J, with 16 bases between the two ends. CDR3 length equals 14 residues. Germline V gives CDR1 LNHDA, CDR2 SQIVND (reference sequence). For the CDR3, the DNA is TGTGCCAGTAATGTCGGCAGGGAAGGTGAAAAACTGTTTTTT. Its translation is CASNVGREGEKLFF.

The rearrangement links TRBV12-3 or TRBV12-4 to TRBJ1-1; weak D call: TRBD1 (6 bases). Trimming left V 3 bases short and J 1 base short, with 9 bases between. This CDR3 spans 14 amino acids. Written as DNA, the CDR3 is TGTGCCAGCAGTTTTAAGGGGGGGAACACTGAAGCTTTCTTT. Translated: CASSFKGGNTEAFF.

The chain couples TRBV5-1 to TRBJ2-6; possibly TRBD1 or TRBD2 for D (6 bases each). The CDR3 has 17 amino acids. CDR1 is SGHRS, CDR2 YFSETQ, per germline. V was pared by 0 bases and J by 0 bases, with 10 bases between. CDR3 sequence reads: CASSLDPGASGANVLTF. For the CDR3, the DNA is TGCGCCAGCAGCTTGGACCCGGGGGCCTCTGGGGCCAACGTCCTGACTTTC.

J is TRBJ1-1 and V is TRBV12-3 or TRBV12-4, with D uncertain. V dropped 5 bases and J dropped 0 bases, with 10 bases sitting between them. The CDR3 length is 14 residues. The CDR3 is CASSPSHMNTEAFF. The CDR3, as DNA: TGTGCCAGCAGTCCTAGCCACATGAACACTGAAGCTTTCTTT.

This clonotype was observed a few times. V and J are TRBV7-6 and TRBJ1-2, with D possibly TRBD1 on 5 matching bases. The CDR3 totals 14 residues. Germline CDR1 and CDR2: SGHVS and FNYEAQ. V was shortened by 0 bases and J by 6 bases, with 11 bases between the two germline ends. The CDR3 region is CASSLAPRGDGYTF. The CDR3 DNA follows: TGTGCCAGCAGCTTAGCTCCGAGGGGCGATGGCTACACCTTC.

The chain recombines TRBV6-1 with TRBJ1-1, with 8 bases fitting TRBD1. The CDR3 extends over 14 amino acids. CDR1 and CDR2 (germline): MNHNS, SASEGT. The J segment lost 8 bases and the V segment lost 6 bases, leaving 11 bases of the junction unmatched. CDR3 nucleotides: TGTGCCAGCAGCCTCGACGGAGCAGGGGGCGAAGCTTTCTTT. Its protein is CASSLDGAGGEAFF.